This T cell receptor (beta chain) was found in a study of cytomegalovirus exposure and HLA in healthy donors. Study-wide context: In an early release, HLA-typed donors contributed tens of millions of unique TCR sequences. Whole-study findings and limits: The study assumed roughly uniform donor sequencing depth for presence/absence analyses. Rare TCR sequences dominated, though some public TCRs recurred in many donors. A list of approximately 150 TCR beta chains associated with cytomegalovirus was given.

In regard to this clone: Its antigen remains unknown.

Amplification used 60 Vbeta primers and 13 Jbeta primers. Only in-frame clones appear in the TCRdb table, and some are missing; sequencing was by immunoSEQ multiplex PCR. The sample lists some 170,000 clones, around 81% seen once, with roughly 1% in the top ten. This CDR3 region has 15 residues. Trimming took 6 bases from V and 2 from J, leaving 17 bases between them. The germline CDR1 and CDR2 sequences are MDHEN and SYDVKM. This clonotype originated in a woman in her 40s in good health and CMV-seronegative. The V gene is TRBV28, the J gene TRBJ2-7; D is possibly TRBD2 (5 bases). The source material was PBMCs. For the CDR3, the DNA is TGTGCCAGCAGCTCCTCCTTGGACTTTCCCTACGAGCAGTACTTC. Translating it yields CASSSSLDFPYEQYF.